This T cell receptor (beta chain) was found in a study of Graves' ophthalmopathy and Graves' hyperthyroidism. This CDR3 comprises 17 residues. Germline V lookup: CDR1 ENHRY, CDR2 SYGVKD. Losses at the gene ends were 10 bases for V and 9 bases for J; bases not matched to a gene: 20. RNA transcripts were the source from which TCR beta CDR3 regions were amplified. HTBI primers were employed in first-round RT-PCR, then a second-round multiplex PCR followed. TCRdb re-analysed the multiplex PCR reads in MiXCR, keeping a single row per CDR3 protein. The sample carries over 650,000 distinct CDR3 sequences, roughly 39% recorded once. It was on clinical symptoms, serum thyroxine, TRAb, thyroid ultrasound and orbital computed tomography that diagnosis relied. The sample holds a few counts of this clonotype.

The clonotype comes from an adult man with Graves' ophthalmopathy. Specimen: peripheral blood. The rearrangement links TRBV10-3 to TRBJ1-6, with 8 positions matching TRBD1. The CDR3 coding sequence is TGTGCCAGCAGCCCTCCTCGGACAGGGCTATTTCGTTCACCCCTCCACTTT. This encodes CASSPPRTGLFRSPLHF.